This T cell receptor beta chain was observed in a study of T cell responses to AZD1222 COVID-19 vaccine. Looking at the study overall: Pooling of second doses given at about 4 or about 12 weeks was done.

The CDR3 extends over 20 amino acids. Germline assignment: CDR1 LGHDT and CDR2 YNNKEL (reference sequence). The trim removed 10 bases at V and 2 bases at J, leaving 24 bases unmatched. In the case of this clone: Its antigen is not identified.

The study, taken as a whole, reports: A rise in Spike-specific TCR breadth and depth followed two AZD1222 doses. The donors showed a predominance of white British ancestry and of females, with possible underestimation of clonal diversity.

Repertoires were generated with immunoSEQ multiplex PCR, while TCRdb's copy carries only in-frame clones and drops some. Among approximately 100,000 clones listed, 90% to 95% were seen once. This rearrangement joins TRBV3-1 (or the pseudogene TRBV3-2) to TRBJ1-5; 9 nucleotides agree with TRBD1. The TCR sequence derives from an adult in good health. The specimen comprised peripheral blood, sampled on day 0 of AZD1222 vaccination. The CDR3 bases are TGTGCCACCCGGAACCGACTCACCGGGACAGGGTTTATCGGCAATCAGCCCCAGCATTTT. This encodes CATRNRLTGTGFIGNQPQHF.